A selection of T cell receptor beta chains follows, all from one sample in a study of cytomegalovirus exposure and HLA in healthy donors. Measured with immunoSEQ multiplex PCR; TCRdb has only the in-frame clones, and not every one. The data show about 130,000 clones, 85% to 90% seen once. The sample was PBMCs. The origin of the receptors is a woman aged 25 to 39 in good health and CMV-seropositive. Both conserved end residues are part of each CDR3. D genes are given only for firm matches. Where a row states a size, it is once, few, many or the class of an expanded clone; other rows omit it.

v_call	j_call	cdr3_length	clone_size	d_call	cdr3_aa	cdr3_nt
TRBV4-1	TRBJ2-1	18	.	TRBD2	CASRQTKLAGGRRNEQFF	TGCGCCAGCAGACAGACAAAGTTAGCGGGAGGTCGCAGGAATGAGCAGTTCTTC
TRBV28	TRBJ1-1	12	.	.	CASKSQATEAFF	TGTGCCAGCAAATCCCAGGCGACTGAAGCTTTCTTT
TRBV7-9	TRBJ2-7	15	.	TRBD2	CASSLGLAGSYEQYF	TGTGCCAGCAGCTTGGGACTAGCGGGATCCTACGAGCAGTACTTC
TRBV27	TRBJ2-7	21	.	TRBD1	CASSSNPAIRRDRDPTYEQYF	TGTGCCAGCAGTTCTAACCCAGCGATCCGCCGGGACAGGGACCCCACCTACGAGCAGTACTTC
TRBV5-1	TRBJ2-7	14	.	TRBD2	CASRISGNGNEQYF	TGCGCCAGCCGTATCAGCGGGAACGGGAACGAGCAGTACTTC
TRBV20-1	TRBJ2-3	11	.	.	CSAQGPGTQYF	TGCAGTGCTCAAGGCCCGGGTACGCAGTATTTT
TRBV18	TRBJ2-3	13	.	.	CASSSTSTDTQYF	TGTGCCAGCTCATCAACTAGCACAGATACGCAGTATTTT
TRBV5-1	TRBJ2-5	15	.	TRBD1	CASSLGTGTAETQYF	TGCGCCAGCAGCTTAGGGACAGGGACGGCAGAGACCCAGTACTTC
TRBV2	TRBJ2-2	15	.	.	CASSTDRPNTGELFF	TGTGCCAGCAGTACGGACAGACCGAACACCGGGGAGCTGTTTTTT
TRBV5-1	TRBJ2-7	15	.	.	CASSLGGTVTYEQYF	TGCGCCAGCAGCTTGGGCGGGACAGTTACCTACGAGCAGTACTTC
TRBV5-1	TRBJ1-3	16	.	.	CASSLDGGLSGNTIYF	TGCGCCAGCAGCTTGGATGGCGGCCTCTCTGGAAACACCATATATTTT
TRBV5-1	TRBJ1-1	13	.	.	CASSLSRDTEAFF	TGCGCCAGCAGCTTGTCTCGGGACACTGAAGCTTTCTTT
TRBV4-2	TRBJ1-6	13	.	.	CASSPGDNSPLHF	TGTGCCAGCAGCCCAGGGGATAATTCACCCCTCCACTTT
TRBV7-6	TRBJ2-7	15	.	.	CASSLARGPSYEQYF	TGTGCCAGCAGCTTAGCCAGGGGTCCCTCCTACGAGCAGTACTTC
TRBV6-1	TRBJ2-3	14	.	TRBD2	CASRPGGSTDTQYF	TGTGCCAGCAGACCGGGGGGAAGCACAGATACGCAGTATTTT
TRBV5-1	TRBJ1-1	13	.	.	CASSLGPNTEAFF	TGCGCCAGCAGCTTGGGGCCAAACACTGAAGCTTTCTTT
TRBV27	TRBJ2-2	15	.	TRBD2	CASRTIAGDAGELFF	TGTGCCAGCAGAACCATAGCGGGGGACGCCGGGGAGCTGTTTTTT
TRBV28	TRBJ1-3	15	.	.	CASSLGGNYGNTIYF	TGTGCCAGCAGCTTAGGGGGGAATTACGGAAACACCATATATTTT
TRBV28	TRBJ1-2	15	.	TRBD1	CASSSNRGRSYGYTF	TGTGCCAGCAGTTCAAACAGGGGTCGAAGTTATGGCTACACCTTC
TRBV5-1	TRBJ2-3	15	.	TRBD2	CASSTGLAAQGTQYF	TGCGCCAGCAGCACCGGACTAGCGGCGCAGGGTACGCAGTATTTT
TRBV7-2	TRBJ2-3	17	.	TRBD2	CASILASLDGRTDTQYF	TGTGCCAGCATCCTAGCGTCTCTAGACGGGAGGACAGATACGCAGTATTTT
TRBV16	TRBJ1-2	13	.	.	CASSQNREYGYTF	TGTGCCAGCAGCCAGAACAGGGAGTATGGCTACACCTTC
TRBV2	TRBJ2-7	15	.	.	CASSVGPGISYEQYF	TGTGCCAGCAGTGTAGGGCCCGGGATCTCCTACGAGCAGTACTTC
TRBV27	TRBJ1-1	14	.	.	CASSLRLGNTEAFF	TGTGCCAGCAGCCTGCGGCTGGGGAACACTGAAGCTTTCTTT
TRBV11-1	TRBJ2-3	13	.	.	CASSPPGLDTQYF	TGTGCCAGCAGCCCCCCGGGACTAGATACGCAGTATTTT
TRBV6-6	TRBJ2-1	13	.	.	CASSYIGLSEQFF	TGTGCCAGCAGTTACATCGGACTTTCTGAGCAGTTCTTC
TRBV7-2	TRBJ1-1	14	.	.	CASSPLGLGAEAFF	TGTGCCAGCAGCCCATTAGGCCTCGGGGCTGAAGCTTTCTTT
TRBV28	TRBJ2-5	18	.	TRBD2	CASSGAGTSDTYQETQYF	TGTGCCAGCAGTGGGGCCGGGACTAGCGACACGTACCAAGAGACCCAGTACTTC
TRBV6-5	TRBJ2-2	15	.	TRBD1	CASRTQGAGSGELFF	TGTGCCAGCAGAACACAGGGGGCAGGCTCCGGGGAGCTGTTTTTT
TRBV4-1	TRBJ2-7	15	.	.	CASSQDRGRAYEQYF	TGCGCCAGCAGCCAAGACAGGGGTAGAGCCTACGAGCAGTACTTC
TRBV5-1	TRBJ1-2	14	.	TRBD1	CASSPGQENNGYTF	TGCGCCAGCAGCCCGGGACAGGAAAATAATGGCTACACCTTC
TRBV28	TRBJ1-2	14	once	TRBD1	CASTGTGTHYGYTF	TGTGCCAGCACCGGGACAGGGACTCACTATGGCTACACCTTC
TRBV6-1	TRBJ1-2	14	.	TRBD1	CASSELGQGAGYTF	TGTGCCAGCAGTGAACTCGGACAGGGGGCTGGCTACACCTTC
TRBV28	TRBJ2-7	15	.	TRBD2	CASSSQGLAGLEQYF	TGTGCCAGCAGTTCTCAAGGACTAGCGGGATTGGAGCAGTACTTC
TRBV9	TRBJ2-2	17	.	TRBD2	CASSTPGLAGPTGELFF	TGTGCCAGCAGCACACCGGGACTAGCGGGACCCACCGGGGAGCTGTTTTTT
TRBV5-1	TRBJ2-5	13	.	TRBD1	CASSLAGGETQYF	TGCGCCAGCAGCTTGGCAGGGGGAGAGACCCAGTACTTC
TRBV5-1	TRBJ2-1	16	.	TRBD2	CASSPTSGSSYNEQFF	TGCGCCAGCAGTCCAACTAGCGGGAGCTCCTACAATGAGCAGTTCTTC
TRBV27	TRBJ1-5	17	once	TRBD1	CASSLGQGAFINQPQHF	TGTGCCAGCAGTTTAGGACAGGGGGCGTTTATTAATCAGCCCCAGCATTTT
TRBV5-6	TRBJ2-7	19	.	TRBD1	CASSLAGDRDRVGGYEQYF	TGTGCCAGCAGCTTGGCCGGGGACCGGGACAGGGTTGGGGGCTACGAGCAGTACTTC
TRBV11-1	TRBJ2-1	16	.	TRBD1	CASLGGGTGSYNEQFF	TGTGCCAGCCTCGGCGGCGGGACAGGGTCCTACAATGAGCAGTTCTTC
TRBV7-8	TRBJ2-3	18	.	TRBD2	CASSLGGLAGGLQDTQYF	TGTGCCAGCAGCTTAGGGGGCCTAGCGGGAGGTTTGCAAGATACGCAGTATTTT
TRBV2	TRBJ2-5	15	once	TRBD2	CASREILAARGTQYF	TGTGCCAGCAGAGAAATACTAGCGGCCCGTGGGACCCAGTACTTC
TRBV5-4	TRBJ1-1	16	.	.	CASSPREAIGNTEAFF	TGTGCCAGCAGCCCCCGAGAGGCGATAGGGAACACTGAAGCTTTCTTT
TRBV25-1	TRBJ2-7	14	.	TRBD1	CASRGDRGSYEQYF	TGTGCCAGCAGGGGGGACAGGGGGAGTTACGAGCAGTACTTC
TRBV29-1	TRBJ2-3	15	.	TRBD2	CSGALAGGLTDTQYF	TGCAGCGGAGCACTAGCGGGGGGACTCACAGATACGCAGTATTTT
TRBV15	TRBJ1-2	18	.	.	CATSRGTGGGNANYGYTF	TGTGCCACCAGCCGGGGGACGGGCGGGGGCAATGCTAACTATGGCTACACCTTC
TRBV19	TRBJ2-3	14	.	.	CASNAGRNTDTQYF	TGTGCCAGTAACGCAGGCCGCAACACAGATACGCAGTATTTT
TRBV5-8	TRBJ2-7	16	once	.	CASSKGLAGWGGEQYF	TGTGCCAGCAGCAAAGGCCTGGCAGGTTGGGGCGGCGAGCAGTACTTC
TRBV15	TRBJ1-2	14	.	.	CATSSGGHFYGYTF	TGTGCCACCAGCAGTGGGGGACATTTCTATGGCTACACCTTC
TRBV27	TRBJ2-5	17	.	TRBD2	CASSSHVIAGGRETQYF	TGTGCCAGCAGTTCCCACGTAATAGCGGGGGGCAGAGAGACCCAGTACTTC
TRBV20-1	TRBJ2-3	10	.	.	CSATLDTQYF	TGCAGTGCTACCCTGGATACGCAGTATTTT
TRBV28	TRBJ1-2	14	.	.	CASSLPGGGYGYTF	TGTGCCAGCAGTCTCCCCGGGGGAGGATATGGCTACACCTTC
TRBV28	TRBJ2-7	13	.	.	CASSLRVPYEQYF	TGTGCCAGCAGTTTACGAGTTCCCTACGAGCAGTACTTC
TRBV19	TRBJ2-7	14	.	.	CASSIGGRGGEQYF	TGTGCCAGTAGTATAGGGGGACGCGGAGGGGAGCAGTACTTC
TRBV18	TRBJ2-7	17	.	.	CASSILGEAGLYKEQYF	TGTGCCAGCTCCATACTAGGGGAAGCGGGCCTTTACAAGGAGCAGTACTTC
TRBV9	TRBJ1-6	15	.	.	CASSVSATYNSPLHF	TGTGCCAGCAGCGTATCAGCGACCTATAATTCACCCCTCCACTTT
TRBV18	TRBJ2-3	15	.	TRBD1	CASSPGQGATDTQYF	TGTGCCAGCTCACCGGGACAGGGGGCCACAGATACGCAGTATTTT
TRBV14	TRBJ1-4	15	.	TRBD1	CASSHRGLANEKLFF	TGTGCCAGCAGCCACAGGGGGCTAGCTAATGAAAAACTGTTTTTT
TRBV29-1	TRBJ1-1	12	.	.	CSAGRGQNEAFF	TGCAGCGCAGGGAGGGGTCAGAATGAAGCTTTCTTT
TRBV5-6	TRBJ1-6	15	.	.	CASSASGARFPPLHF	TGTGCCAGCAGCGCTAGCGGGGCGAGGTTCCCACCCCTCCACTTT